The clone carrying this T cell receptor beta chain has just a few counts. The antigen remains undetermined. The data are from a study of beta chain features in type 1 diabetes. Findings and caveats of the study: Healthy donors had naive, central memory and Treg TCRB repertoires that appeared less similar than those seen among patients. Individuals with type 1 diabetes displayed fewer insertions and more deletions at VDJ junctions. Any HLA-type effect on TCRB rearrangement remained unresolved here. Shorter TCRB CDR3s, moderately but significantly so, marked every one of the four CD4+ subsets in Type 1 diabetes patients. For cells with high TCR expression, cDNA sequencing could yield over-representation.

Of the isolated RNA, all was reverse transcribed, and so the sequenced material was expressed TCRB transcripts. Generated by immunoSEQ multiplex PCR, the TCRdb table keeps only in-frame clones and is missing some. Of 600,000 or so clones listed, about 14% were seen once; the top ten hold just under 0.04%. Trimming left V 3 bases short and J 0 bases short, with 12 bases between. Germline loops: CDR1 SGHVS, CDR2 FNYEAQ. This CDR3 spans 16 amino acids. V gene TRBV7-6 combines with J gene TRBJ1-3; D perhaps matches TRBD1 (5 bases). This TCR was sampled from a man between 18 and 29 years old with type 1 diabetes. What was sequenced was naive CD4+ T cells from blood. CDR3 coding DNA: TGTGCCAGCAGCTTTTCTAGACAGCGCTCTGGAAACACCATATATTTT. Translating it yields CASSFSRQRSGNTIYF.